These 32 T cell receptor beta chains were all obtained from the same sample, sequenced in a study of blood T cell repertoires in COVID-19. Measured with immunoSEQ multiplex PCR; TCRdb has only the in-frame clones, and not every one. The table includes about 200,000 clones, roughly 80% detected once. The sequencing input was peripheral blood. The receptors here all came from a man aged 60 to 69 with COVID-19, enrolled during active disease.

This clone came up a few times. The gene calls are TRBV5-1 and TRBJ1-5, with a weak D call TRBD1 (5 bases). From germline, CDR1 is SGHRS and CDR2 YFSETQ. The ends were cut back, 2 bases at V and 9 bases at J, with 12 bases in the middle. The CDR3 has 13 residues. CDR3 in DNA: TGCGCCAGCAGCTTCGGCGGGACCGGGCCCCAGCATTTT. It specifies CASSFGGTGPQHF.

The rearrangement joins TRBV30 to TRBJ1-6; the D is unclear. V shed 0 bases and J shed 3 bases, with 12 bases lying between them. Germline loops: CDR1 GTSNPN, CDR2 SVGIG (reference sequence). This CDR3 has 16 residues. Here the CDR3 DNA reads TGTGCCTGGAGTGTCGAGGGAGTCGTCTATAATTCACCCCTCCACTTT. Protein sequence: CAWSVEGVVYNSPLHF.

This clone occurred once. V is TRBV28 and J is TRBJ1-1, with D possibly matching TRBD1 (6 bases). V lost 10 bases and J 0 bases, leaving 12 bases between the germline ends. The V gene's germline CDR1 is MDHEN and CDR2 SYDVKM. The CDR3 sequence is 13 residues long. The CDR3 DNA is TGTGCCACCCGAGGGGGTATGAACACTGAAGCTTTCTTT. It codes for CATRGGMNTEAFF.

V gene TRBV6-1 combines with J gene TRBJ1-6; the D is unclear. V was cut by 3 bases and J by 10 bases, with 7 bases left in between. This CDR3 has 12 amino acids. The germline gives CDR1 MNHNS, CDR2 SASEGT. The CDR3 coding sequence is TGTGCCAGCAGTGATCTGCTATCACCCCTCCACTTT. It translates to CASSDLLSPLHF.

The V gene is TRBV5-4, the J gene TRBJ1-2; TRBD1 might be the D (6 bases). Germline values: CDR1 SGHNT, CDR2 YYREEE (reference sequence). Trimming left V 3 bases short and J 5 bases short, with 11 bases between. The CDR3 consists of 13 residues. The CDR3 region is CASSYREQYGYTF. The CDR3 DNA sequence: TGTGCCAGCAGCTACAGGGAACAGTATGGCTACACCTTC. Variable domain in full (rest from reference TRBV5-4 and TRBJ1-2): ETGVTQSPTHLIKTRGQQVTLRCSSQSGHNTVSWYQQALGQGPQFIFQYYREEENGRGNFPPRFSGLQFPNYSSELNVNALELDDSALYLCASSYREQYGYTFGSGTRLTVV.

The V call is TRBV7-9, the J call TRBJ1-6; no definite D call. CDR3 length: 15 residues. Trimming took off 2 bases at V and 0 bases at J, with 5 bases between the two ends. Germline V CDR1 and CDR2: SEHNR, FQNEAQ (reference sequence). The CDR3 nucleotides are TGTGCCAGCAGCTTAAGAGGCTCCTATAATTCACCCCTCCACTTT. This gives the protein CASSLRGSYNSPLHF.

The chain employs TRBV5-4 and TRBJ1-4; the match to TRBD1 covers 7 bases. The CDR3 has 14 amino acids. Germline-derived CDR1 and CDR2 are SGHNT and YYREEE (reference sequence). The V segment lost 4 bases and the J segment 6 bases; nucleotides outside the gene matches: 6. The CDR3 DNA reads TGTGCCAGCAGCGAACGACAGGGTGATGAAAAACTGTTTTTT. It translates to CASSERQGDEKLFF. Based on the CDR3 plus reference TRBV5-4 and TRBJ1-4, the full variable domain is ETGVTQSPTHLIKTRGQQVTLRCSSQSGHNTVSWYQQALGQGPQFIFQYYREEENGRGNFPPRFSGLQFPNYSSELNVNALELDDSALYLCASSERQGDEKLFFGSGTQLSVL.

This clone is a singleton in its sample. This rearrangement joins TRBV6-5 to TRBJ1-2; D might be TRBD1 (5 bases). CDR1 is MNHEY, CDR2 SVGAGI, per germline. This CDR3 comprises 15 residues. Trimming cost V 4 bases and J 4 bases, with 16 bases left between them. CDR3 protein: CASSFQTGGGYGYTF. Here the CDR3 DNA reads TGTGCCAGCAGTTTCCAGACGGGGGGTGGCTATGGCTACACCTTC.

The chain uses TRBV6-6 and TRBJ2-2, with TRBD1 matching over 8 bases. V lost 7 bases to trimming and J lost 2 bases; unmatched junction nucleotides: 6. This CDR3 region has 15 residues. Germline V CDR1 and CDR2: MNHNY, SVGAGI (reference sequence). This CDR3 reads CASTLQGVNTGELFF. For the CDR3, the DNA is TGTGCCAGCACTTTACAGGGGGTCAACACCGGGGAGCTGTTTTTT.

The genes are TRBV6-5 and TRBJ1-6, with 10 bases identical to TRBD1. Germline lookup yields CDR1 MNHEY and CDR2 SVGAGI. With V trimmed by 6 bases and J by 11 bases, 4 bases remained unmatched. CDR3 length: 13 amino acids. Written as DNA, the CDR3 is TGTGCCAGCAGGACAGGGGGCGCGGCACCCCTCCACTTT. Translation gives CASRTGGAAPLHF.

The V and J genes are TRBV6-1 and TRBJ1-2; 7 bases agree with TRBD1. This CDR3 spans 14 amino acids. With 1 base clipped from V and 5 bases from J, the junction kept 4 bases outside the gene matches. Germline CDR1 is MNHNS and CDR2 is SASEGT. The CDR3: CASSEGQGVYGYTF. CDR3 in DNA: TGTGCCAGCAGTGAAGGTCAGGGGGTTTATGGCTACACCTTC.

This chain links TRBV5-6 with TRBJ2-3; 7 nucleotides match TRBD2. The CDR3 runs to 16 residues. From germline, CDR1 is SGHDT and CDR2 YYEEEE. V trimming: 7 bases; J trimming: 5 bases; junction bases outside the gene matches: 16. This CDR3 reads CASSGRGAGVGDTQYF. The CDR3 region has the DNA TGTGCCAGCTCCGGCCGAGGCGCGGGGGTGGGAGATACGCAGTATTTT.

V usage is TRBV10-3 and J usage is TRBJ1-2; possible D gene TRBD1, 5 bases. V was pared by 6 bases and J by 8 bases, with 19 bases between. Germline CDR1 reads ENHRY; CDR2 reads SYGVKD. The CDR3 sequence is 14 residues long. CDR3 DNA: TGTGCCATCAGACAGGACGAACTCCCTGGGGGCTACACCTTC. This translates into CAIRQDELPGGYTF.

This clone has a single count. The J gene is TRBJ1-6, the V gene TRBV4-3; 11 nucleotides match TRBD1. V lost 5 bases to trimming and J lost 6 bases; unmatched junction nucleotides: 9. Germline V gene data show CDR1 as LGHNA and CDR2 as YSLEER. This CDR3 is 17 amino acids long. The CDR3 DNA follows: TGCGCCAGCAGCTCCGGACAGGGGGCGAATGGTAATTCACCCCTCCACTTT. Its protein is CASSSGQGANGNSPLHF.

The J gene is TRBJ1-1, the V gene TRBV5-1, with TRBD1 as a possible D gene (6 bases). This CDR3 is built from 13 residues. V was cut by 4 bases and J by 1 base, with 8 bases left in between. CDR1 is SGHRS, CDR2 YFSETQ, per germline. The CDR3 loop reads CASSVQGNTEAFF. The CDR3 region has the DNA TGCGCCAGCAGCGTACAGGGGAACACTGAAGCTTTCTTT.

The CDR3 DNA follows: TGTGCCAGCAGTCTACAAGTCGACAGGGGGAAGATCGGCTACACCTTC. Amino acid sequence: CASSLQVDRGKIGYTF. The chain couples TRBV3-1 (or the pseudogene TRBV3-2) to TRBJ1-2; 9 positions match TRBD1. The CDR3 has 16 residues. Germline assignment: CDR1 LGHDT and CDR2 YNNKEL (reference sequence). V shed 6 bases, J shed 8 bases, and the junction held 16 bases outside the gene matches.

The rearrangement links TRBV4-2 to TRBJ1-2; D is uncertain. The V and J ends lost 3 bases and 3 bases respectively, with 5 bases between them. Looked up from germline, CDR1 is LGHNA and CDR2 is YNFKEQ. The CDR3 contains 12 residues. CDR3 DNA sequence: TGTGCCAGCAGCCAGAGGGACTATGGCTACACCTTC. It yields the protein CASSQRDYGYTF.

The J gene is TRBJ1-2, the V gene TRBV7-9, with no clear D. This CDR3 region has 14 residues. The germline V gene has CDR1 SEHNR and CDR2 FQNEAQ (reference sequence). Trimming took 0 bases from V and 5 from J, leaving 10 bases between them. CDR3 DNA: TGTGCCAGCAGCTTAGCGGTACCGAGATATGGCTACACCTTC. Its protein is CASSLAVPRYGYTF.

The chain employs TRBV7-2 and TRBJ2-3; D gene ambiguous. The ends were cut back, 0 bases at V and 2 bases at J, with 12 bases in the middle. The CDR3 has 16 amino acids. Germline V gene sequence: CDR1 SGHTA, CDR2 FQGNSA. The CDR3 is CASSLAARYYTDTQYF. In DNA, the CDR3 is TGTGCCAGCAGCTTAGCGGCCAGATACTACACAGATACGCAGTATTTT.

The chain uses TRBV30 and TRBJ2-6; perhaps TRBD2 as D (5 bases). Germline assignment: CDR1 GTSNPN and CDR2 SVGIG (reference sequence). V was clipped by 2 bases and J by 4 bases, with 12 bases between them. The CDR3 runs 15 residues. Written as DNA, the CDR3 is TGTGCCTGGAGTCCCGGGAAGACAGGGGCCAACGTCCTGACTTTC. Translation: CAWSPGKTGANVLTF.

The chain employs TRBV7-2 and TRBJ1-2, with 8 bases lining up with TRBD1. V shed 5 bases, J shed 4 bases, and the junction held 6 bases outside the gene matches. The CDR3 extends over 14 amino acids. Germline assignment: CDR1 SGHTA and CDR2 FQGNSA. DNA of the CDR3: TGTGCCAGCAGCCCAGGGGGCAATGGCTATGGCTACACCTTC. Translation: CASSPGGNGYGYTF.

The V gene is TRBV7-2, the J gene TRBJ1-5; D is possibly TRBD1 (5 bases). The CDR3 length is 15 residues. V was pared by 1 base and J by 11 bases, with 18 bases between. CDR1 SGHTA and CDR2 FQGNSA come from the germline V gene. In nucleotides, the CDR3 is TGTGCCAGCAGCTTAGAAAGCAGGGTAGGAGTAGCCCAGCATTTT. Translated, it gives CASSLESRVGVAQHF. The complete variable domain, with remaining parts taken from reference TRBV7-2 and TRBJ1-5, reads GAGVSQSPSNKVTEKGKDVELRCDPISGHTALYWYRQSLGQGLEFLIYFQGNSAPDKSGLPSDRFSAERTGGSVSTLTIQRTQQEDSAVYLCASSLESRVGVAQHFGDGTRLSIL.

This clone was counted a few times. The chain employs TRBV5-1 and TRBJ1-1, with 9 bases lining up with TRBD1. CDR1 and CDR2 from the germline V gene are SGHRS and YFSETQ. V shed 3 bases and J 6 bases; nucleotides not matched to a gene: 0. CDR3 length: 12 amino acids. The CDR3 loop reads CASSWTGAEAFF. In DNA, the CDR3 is TGCGCCAGCAGCTGGACAGGGGCTGAAGCTTTCTTT.

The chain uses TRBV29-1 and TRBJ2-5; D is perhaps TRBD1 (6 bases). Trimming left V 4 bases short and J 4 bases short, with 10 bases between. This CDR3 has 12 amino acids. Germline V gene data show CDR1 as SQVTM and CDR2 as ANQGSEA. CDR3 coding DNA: TGCAGCGTTGGGGTGACAGGAGAGACCCAGTACTTC. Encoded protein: CSVGVTGETQYF.

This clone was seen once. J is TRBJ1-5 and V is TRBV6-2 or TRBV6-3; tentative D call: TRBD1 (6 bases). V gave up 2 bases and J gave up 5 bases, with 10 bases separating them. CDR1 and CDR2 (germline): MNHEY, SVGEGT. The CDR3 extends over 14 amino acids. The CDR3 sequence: CASSYQQGYQPQHF. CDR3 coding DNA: TGTGCCAGCAGTTACCAACAGGGATATCAGCCCCAGCATTTT.

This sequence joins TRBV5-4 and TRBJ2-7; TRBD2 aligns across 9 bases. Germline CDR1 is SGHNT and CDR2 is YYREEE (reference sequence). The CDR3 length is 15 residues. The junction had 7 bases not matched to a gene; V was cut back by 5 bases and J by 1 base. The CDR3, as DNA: TGTGCCAGCAGTTTAGCGGGAGCCCCTTCCTACGAGCAGTACTTC. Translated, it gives CASSLAGAPSYEQYF.

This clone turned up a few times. Here the CDR3 DNA reads TGTGCCAGCAGCCCCAGGGGGGCTAGCCGGCAGGGACTCGAGCAGTACTTC. Encoded protein: CASSPRGASRQGLEQYF. This sequence joins TRBV9 and TRBJ2-7, with a tentative D call TRBD1 (7 bases). Germline loops: CDR1 SGDLS, CDR2 YYNGEE. Trimming left V 4 bases short and J 6 bases short, with 26 bases between. This CDR3 contains 17 residues.

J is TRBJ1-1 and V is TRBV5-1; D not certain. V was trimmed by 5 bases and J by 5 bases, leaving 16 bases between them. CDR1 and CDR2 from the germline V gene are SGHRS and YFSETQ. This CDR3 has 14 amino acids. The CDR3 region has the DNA TGCGCCAGCAGTCTTGACGTAGGAGATACTGAAGCTTTCTTT. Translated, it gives CASSLDVGDTEAFF.

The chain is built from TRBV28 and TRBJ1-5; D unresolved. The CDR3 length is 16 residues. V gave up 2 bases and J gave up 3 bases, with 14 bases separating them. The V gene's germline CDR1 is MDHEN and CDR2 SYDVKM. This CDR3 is CASSLLRVINNQPQHF. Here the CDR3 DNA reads TGTGCCAGCAGTTTACTTCGGGTTATTAACAATCAGCCCCAGCATTTT.

The CDR3 DNA reads as TGTGCCAGCAGCCCAGGGGGCGGCAATCAGCCCCAGCATTTT. Translated: CASSPGGGNQPQHF. V gene TRBV28 combines with J gene TRBJ1-5; 8 bases match TRBD1. Germline V lookup: CDR1 MDHEN, CDR2 SYDVKM. The CDR3 is 14 amino acids. V lost 6 bases and J lost 2; bases outside the gene matches: 3.

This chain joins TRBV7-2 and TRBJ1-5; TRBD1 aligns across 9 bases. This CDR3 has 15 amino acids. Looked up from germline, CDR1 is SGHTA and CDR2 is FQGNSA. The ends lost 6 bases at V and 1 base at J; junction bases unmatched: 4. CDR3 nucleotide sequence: TGTGCCAGCAGATTACAGGGGGCGAGCAATCAGCCCCAGCATTTT. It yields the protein CASRLQGASNQPQHF. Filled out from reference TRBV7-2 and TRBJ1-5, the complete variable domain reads GAGVSQSPSNKVTEKGKDVELRCDPISGHTALYWYRQSLGQGLEFLIYFQGNSAPDKSGLPSDRFSAERTGGSVSTLTIQRTQQEDSAVYLCASRLQGASNQPQHFGDGTRLSIL.

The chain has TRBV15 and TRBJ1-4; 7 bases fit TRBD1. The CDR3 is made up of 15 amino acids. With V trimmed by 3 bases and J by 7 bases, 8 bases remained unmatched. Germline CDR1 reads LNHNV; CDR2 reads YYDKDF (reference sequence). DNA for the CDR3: TGTGCCACCAGCAGTATGACAGGGATTTTTGAAAAACTGTTTTTT. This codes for CATSSMTGIFEKLFF. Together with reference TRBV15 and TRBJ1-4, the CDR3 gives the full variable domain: DAMVIQNPRYQVTQFGKPVTLSCSQTLNHNVMYWYQQKSSQAPKLLFHYYDKDFNNEADTPDNFQSRRPNTSFCFLDIRSPGLGDTAMYLCATSSMTGIFEKLFFGSGTQLSVL.